The 8 T cell receptor beta chains presented below share a single source sample, sequenced in a study of blood T cell repertoires in COVID-19. Clones were sequenced by immunoSEQ multiplex PCR, and TCRdb holds only the in-frame ones, with some missing. This table has around 170,000 clones, just over 85% appearing once. The sequencing sample was made of peripheral blood. Receptors originate from a man in his forties or fifties with active or convalescent COVID-19.

This clone has just one count. J is TRBJ2-3 and V is TRBV27, with D possibly TRBD2 on 5 matching bases. The V end lost 4 bases, the J end lost 2 bases, and 7 bases lay between the germline ends. The CDR3 extends over 13 amino acids. Germline loops: CDR1 MNHEY, CDR2 SMNVEV (reference sequence). The CDR3 loop reads CASSSGFTDTQYF. CDR3 sequence (DNA): TGTGCCAGCAGTTCGGGATTCACAGATACGCAGTATTTT.

The CDR3 region has the DNA TGTGCCAGCAGCTTAGGGACAGGGCGCTATGGGGCCAACGTCCTGACTTTC. This sequence encodes CASSLGTGRYGANVLTF. The chain couples TRBV7-9 to TRBJ2-6; the match to TRBD1 covers 8 bases. V lost 1 base and J lost 3; bases outside the gene matches: 5. This CDR3 is built from 17 residues. CDR1 is SEHNR and CDR2 is FQNEAQ in the germline V gene (reference sequence).

The chain links TRBV7-3 to TRBJ2-7; maybe TRBD1 (5 bases). The CDR3 has 13 residues. In germline, CDR1 is SGHTA, CDR2 FQGTGA. With 5 bases removed from V and 3 bases from J, the gap between germline ends came to 11 bases. CDR3 nucleotide sequence: TGTGCCAGCAGCGCACAGACAGACTACGAGCAGTACTTC. Translated, it gives CASSAQTDYEQYF.

The rearrangement links TRBV5-4 to TRBJ2-1, with TRBD1 matching over 7 bases. Trimming removed 0 bases from V and 4 bases from J; junction bases left unmatched: 4. CDR1 is SGHNT and CDR2 is YYREEE in the germline V gene (reference sequence). The CDR3 totals 15 residues. The CDR3 spells CASSLVTGVYNEQFF. As DNA, the CDR3 is TGTGCCAGCAGCTTGGTAACAGGGGTGTACAATGAGCAGTTCTTC.

V usage is TRBV5-1 and J usage is TRBJ2-1; 8 bases fit TRBD1. V trimming: 4 bases; J trimming: 10 bases; junction bases outside the gene matches: 13. The germline gives CDR1 SGHRS, CDR2 YFSETQ. CDR3 length: 15 amino acids. The CDR3 protein is CASSPQSGQGGEQFF. The CDR3 DNA follows: TGCGCCAGCAGCCCGCAATCCGGACAGGGTGGCGAGCAGTTCTTC.

The chain couples TRBV6-1 to TRBJ2-6; possibly TRBD1 for D (6 bases). The V gene lost 4 bases and the J gene lost 0 bases, with 16 bases spanning the gap. Per the germline V gene, CDR1 is MNHNS and CDR2 is SASEGT. The CDR3 is made up of 18 amino acids. CDR3 amino acids: CASSGLTGWNSGANVLTF. In nucleotides, the CDR3 is TGTGCCAGCAGTGGCCTGACAGGTTGGAACTCTGGGGCCAACGTCCTGACTTTC.

The V call is TRBV15, the J call TRBJ2-5; TRBD2 aligns across 12 bases. The V and J ends lost 4 bases and 3 bases, in that order; junction bases with no gene match: 6. The CDR3 is 16 amino acids. Germline CDR1 is LNHNV and CDR2 is YYDKDF (reference sequence). The CDR3 nucleotides read TGTGCCACCAGCATCGGACTAGCGGGGCCCAAAGAGACCCAGTACTTC. It encodes CATSIGLAGPKETQYF.

This CDR3 reads CASRGDTGDGETQYF. As DNA, the CDR3 is TGTGCCAGCAGGGGAGACACAGGGGACGGAGAGACCCAGTACTTC. The chain links TRBV13 to TRBJ2-5; 7 nucleotides line up with TRBD1. Losses at the gene ends were 6 bases for V and 4 bases for J; bases not matched to a gene: 11. There are 15 residues in the CDR3. CDR1 PRHDT and CDR2 FYEKMQ come from the germline V gene (reference sequence).